The 3 T cell receptor beta chains below all came from one sample that was sequenced in a study of OX40 agonist ivuxolimab in advanced cancers. Sequenced by immunoSEQ multiplex PCR; TCRdb stores in-frame clones only, minus some. In the table there are about 65,000 clones, 80% to 90% of which are singletons. This specimen was CD4+ or CD8+ T cells sorted from blood, taken in a trial of the OX40 agonist ivuxolimab. The receptors come from an adult with an advanced solid tumor such as melanoma, head and neck, liver or kidney cancer.

This chain joins TRBV15 and TRBJ1-1; the D gene is possibly TRBD1 (5 bases). The CDR3 runs 16 residues. V was cut by 5 bases and J by 4 bases, with 20 bases left in between. The germline V gene has CDR1 LNHNV and CDR2 YYDKDF (reference sequence). The CDR3 is CATSPTKTASSTEAFF. The DNA for the CDR3 is TGTGCCACCAGCCCAACAAAGACAGCCTCGAGCACTGAAGCTTTCTTT.

The V and J genes are TRBV30 and TRBJ2-5; 7 bases match TRBD2. The CDR3 consists of 14 residues. Trimming removed 0 bases from V and 5 bases from J; junction bases left unmatched: 6. The V gene's germline CDR1 is GTSNPN and CDR2 SVGIG (reference sequence). The CDR3 region has the DNA TGTGCCTGGAGTGTACTGGGGGGAGGGGAGACCCAGTACTTC. Translating gives CAWSVLGGGETQYF.

J is TRBJ2-2 and V is TRBV5-1; 9 positions match TRBD2. Germline V gene lookup returns CDR1 SGHRS and CDR2 YFSETQ. This CDR3 is built from 19 residues. The V segment lost 1 base and the J segment 3 bases; nucleotides outside the gene matches: 13. The CDR3 nucleotides are TGCGCCAGCAGCTTGTCAGGTTCCCTACTAGCGGGCTACACCGGGGAGCTGTTTTTT. Protein product: CASSLSGSLLAGYTGELFF.